The 30 T cell receptor beta chains reported below all come from one sample, sequenced in a study of blood T cell repertoires in COVID-19. The data were produced by immunoSEQ multiplex PCR, yet TCRdb's version contains in-frame clones alone and is incomplete. The sample consists of roughly 230,000 clones, around 84% of them appearing once. The sequencing input was peripheral blood. The receptors shown here come from an elderly woman with COVID-19, enrolled during active disease.

As regards this clone: The same CDR3 arises from other DNA sequences in this sample as well. The chain uses TRBV7-8 and TRBJ1-6; D might be TRBD1 (5 bases). The V gene lost 1 base and the J gene lost 3 bases, with 13 bases spanning the gap. The CDR3 has 17 amino acids. Germline values: CDR1 SGHVS, CDR2 FQNEAQ. CDR3 nucleotide sequence: TGTGCCAGCAGCTTAGAAGGGCAGGGCTTCTATAATTCACCCCTCCACTTT. Its translation is CASSLEGQGFYNSPLHF.

This chain uses TRBV12-3 or TRBV12-4 with TRBJ1-2; the match to TRBD1 covers 7 bases. V lost 6 bases to trimming and J lost 8 bases; unmatched junction nucleotides: 6. CDR3 length: 12 amino acids. CDR3 coding DNA: TGTGCCAGCAGGGAGGGGGCGCGGGGCTACACCTTC. Its translation is CASREGARGYTF.

A word on this clone: Additional DNA sequences in this sample encode the identical CDR3. The gene calls are TRBV5-1 and TRBJ2-3; 12 bases are shared with TRBD2. CDR3 length equals 14 residues. Per germline, CDR1 SGHRS and CDR2 YFSETQ. V shed 3 bases and J 6 bases; nucleotides not matched to a gene: 2. The CDR3 sequence: CASSSGLAGDTQYF. The CDR3 DNA reads as TGCGCCAGCAGCTCAGGACTAGCGGGGGATACGCAGTATTTT. Together with reference TRBV5-1 and TRBJ2-3, the CDR3 gives the full variable domain: KAGVTQTPRYLIKTRGQQVTLSCSPISGHRSVSWYQQTPGQGLQFLFEYFSETQRNKGNFPGRFSGRQFSNSRSEMNVSTLELGDSALYLCASSSGLAGDTQYFGPGTRLTVL.

The V call is TRBV18, the J call TRBJ2-5, with D tentatively TRBD1 (6 bases). The CDR3 totals 15 residues. Germline CDR1 KGHSH, CDR2 LQKENI. V lost 4 bases, J lost 5 bases, and 17 bases lay in between. The CDR3 bases are TGTGCCAGCTCACAAACCCAGGGGTCTGTGGAGACCCAGTACTTC. Translating gives CASSQTQGSVETQYF.

The rearrangement links TRBV18 to TRBJ2-5, with 16 bases aligning to TRBD2. This CDR3 has 18 amino acids. CDR1 and CDR2 from the germline V gene are KGHSH and LQKENI. Losses at the gene ends were 0 bases for V and 1 base for J; bases not matched to a gene: 2. For the CDR3, the DNA is TGTGCCAGCTCACCACCGGGACTAGCGGGGGGGCGCCAAGAGACCCAGTACTTC. Protein sequence: CASSPPGLAGGRQETQYF.

This chain joins TRBV5-8 and TRBJ1-1; maybe TRBD1 (6 bases). Trimming shortened V by 4 bases and J by 6 bases, and 16 bases separated the two germline ends. The CDR3 consists of 14 residues. Per germline, CDR1 SGHTS and CDR2 YDEGEE. For the CDR3, the DNA is TGTGCCAGCAGCCCACAGGGTACGGTGGCTGAAGCTTTCTTT. Translating gives CASSPQGTVAEAFF.

This chain links TRBV7-2 with TRBJ2-1; the match to TRBD1 covers 9 bases. Trimming cost V 2 bases and J 7 bases; bases outside gene matches: 6. Germline V gene data show CDR1 as SGHTA and CDR2 as FQGNSA. The CDR3 runs to 15 residues. Here the CDR3 DNA reads TGTGCCAGCAGCTTATCACAGGGGGCGAGGAATGAGCAGTTCTTC. Protein: CASSLSQGARNEQFF.

Notes on this clone: The sample holds other DNA sequences that translate to the same CDR3. The J gene is TRBJ1-3, the V gene TRBV18, with TRBD1 as a possible D gene (6 bases). V gave up 3 bases and J gave up 0 bases, with 12 bases separating them. The germline V gene has CDR1 KGHSH and CDR2 LQKENI. The CDR3 runs to 16 residues. The CDR3: CASSPLDSSSGNTIYF. The CDR3 DNA reads TGTGCCAGCTCACCCCTGGACAGTTCCTCTGGAAACACCATATATTTT.

The chain employs TRBV18 and TRBJ1-5; possible D gene TRBD1, 6 bases. The CDR3 is 21 amino acids. Trimming removed 4 bases at V and 1 base at J, with 29 bases between. Germline V gives CDR1 KGHSH, CDR2 LQKENI. The CDR3 nucleotides read TGTGCCAGCTCACGATATAATATCAGGGGCCAAGAAGACAACAGCAATCAGCCCCAGCATTTT. Protein: CASSRYNIRGQEDNSNQPQHF.

This sequence joins TRBV4-1 and TRBJ1-6; maybe TRBD1 (5 bases). With 1 base removed from V and 7 bases from J, the gap between germline ends came to 11 bases. The CDR3 is 15 residues long. Germline assignment: CDR1 MGHRA and CDR2 YSYEKL. CDR3 sequence reads: CASSQVQGENSPLHF. The CDR3 DNA reads as TGCGCCAGCAGCCAAGTGCAGGGTGAAAATTCACCCCTCCACTTT.

The chain carries TRBV25-1 and TRBJ2-7; 11 bases map to TRBD1. CDR3 length: 15 amino acids. The trim removed 5 bases at V and 7 bases at J, leaving 10 bases unmatched. CDR1 and CDR2 from the germline V gene are MGHDK and SYGVNS. CDR3: CASSPPGQGDREQYF. In DNA, the CDR3 is TGTGCCAGCAGTCCTCCGGGACAGGGGGATAGGGAGCAGTACTTC.

Only a few counts were recorded for this clone. The CDR3, as DNA: TGTGCCACCCGGGGGGCCGAGCGGGGTCACTATACGCAGTATTTT. It yields the protein CATRGAERGHYTQYF. The chain is built from TRBV6-6 and TRBJ2-3, with D possibly matching TRBD2 (7 bases). V lost 10 bases and J lost 7, with 24 bases in between. There are 15 residues in the CDR3. Germline CDR1 reads MNHNY; CDR2 reads SVGAGI (reference sequence).

The sample holds one count of this clone. The chain combines TRBV19 with TRBJ1-2, with D maybe TRBD1 (5 bases). V lost 7 bases, J lost 2 bases, and 17 bases lay in between. CDR3 length: 15 amino acids. Germline V lookup: CDR1 LNHDA, CDR2 SQIVND (reference sequence). Here the CDR3 reads CASTTNQGENYGYTF. In nucleotides, the CDR3 is TGTGCCAGTACCACGAATCAGGGTGAAAACTATGGCTACACCTTC.

The rearrangement links TRBV19 to TRBJ1-3; D unclear. The germline V and J ends were trimmed by 9 bases and 2 bases, with 14 bases remaining between them. The CDR3 loop spans 14 amino acids. Germline V lookup: CDR1 LNHDA, CDR2 SQIVND (reference sequence). The CDR3 DNA follows: TGTGCCAGCAAAGGGTCAGCGGCTGGAAACACCATATATTTT. It codes for CASKGSAAGNTIYF.

The chain carries TRBV18 and TRBJ1-4; D call uncertain. The CDR3 contains 15 residues. V was clipped by 6 bases and J by 0 bases, with 11 bases between them. The germline V gene has CDR1 KGHSH and CDR2 LQKENI. CDR3 protein: CASSTQSTTNEKLFF. CDR3 in DNA: TGTGCCAGCTCTACACAGTCTACAACTAATGAAAAACTGTTTTTT. The whole variable domain, remainder taken from reference TRBV18 and TRBJ1-4, is NAGVMQNPRHLVRRRGQEARLRCSPMKGHSHVYWYRQLPEEGLKFMVYLQKENIIDESGMPKERFSAEFPKEGPSILRIQQVVRGDSAAYFCASSTQSTTNEKLFFGSGTQLSVL.

This chain connects TRBV6-6 to TRBJ1-3, with TRBD1 matching 8 bases. The CDR3 totals 17 residues. Losses at the gene ends were 5 bases for V and 2 bases for J; bases not matched to a gene: 11. The germline V gene has CDR1 MNHNY and CDR2 SVGAGI (reference sequence). CDR3 sequence: CASSLQPPTGAGNTIYF. The CDR3 nucleotides are TGTGCCAGCAGTCTCCAACCCCCGACAGGGGCTGGAAACACCATATATTTT.

A single count supports this clone. The rearrangement uses TRBV5-1 and TRBJ1-3; D unclear. The germline CDR1 and CDR2 sequences are SGHRS and YFSETQ. V was clipped by 0 bases and J by 0 bases, with 13 bases between them. This CDR3 contains 17 residues. The CDR3 DNA reads TGCGCCAGCAGCTTGGCGCGGGCATTTGACTCTGGAAACACCATATATTTT. It is translated as CASSLARAFDSGNTIYF. The full variable domain, rest sourced from reference TRBV5-1 and TRBJ1-3, is KAGVTQTPRYLIKTRGQQVTLSCSPISGHRSVSWYQQTPGQGLQFLFEYFSETQRNKGNFPGRFSGRQFSNSRSEMNVSTLELGDSALYLCASSLARAFDSGNTIYFGEGSWLTVV.

The gene calls are TRBV2 and TRBJ2-5, with D possibly matching TRBD2 (7 bases). The CDR3 extends over 14 amino acids. Germline V gene sequence: CDR1 SNHLY, CDR2 FYNNEI. Trimming took off 7 bases at V and 5 bases at J, with 17 bases between the two ends. CDR3 protein: CASKGGQGMETQYF. The CDR3 nucleotides are TGTGCCAGCAAGGGGGGGCAGGGGATGGAGACCCAGTACTTC.

This clone was detected only once. V gene TRBV2 combines with J gene TRBJ2-5; 9 bases match TRBD1. V shed 5 bases, J shed 7 bases, and the junction held 11 bases outside the gene matches. The germline gives CDR1 SNHLY, CDR2 FYNNEI. The CDR3 is 15 amino acids. The CDR3 reads CASSFGDRAQATQYF. CDR3 in DNA: TGTGCCAGCAGTTTTGGGGACAGGGCCCAGGCGACCCAGTACTTC.

V is TRBV18 and J is TRBJ2-1; the match to TRBD2 covers 7 bases. The CDR3 spans 13 residues. V shed 8 bases, J shed 4 bases, and the junction held 5 bases outside the gene matches. CDR1 is KGHSH, CDR2 LQKENI, per germline. The CDR3 DNA sequence: TGTGCCAGCGTGTCGGGGGGTTACAATGAGCAGTTCTTC. Its protein is CASVSGGYNEQFF.

The rearrangement links TRBV9 to TRBJ1-2; 8 bases agree with TRBD1. V dropped 0 bases and J dropped 5; count of bases not matched to a gene: 9. The CDR3 totals 16 residues. Germline V gives CDR1 SGDLS, CDR2 YYNGEE. The CDR3 sequence is CASSVVGQGAAYGYTF. DNA for the CDR3: TGTGCCAGCAGCGTAGTGGGTCAGGGGGCCGCATATGGCTACACCTTC.

This chain uses TRBV6-6 with TRBJ1-5; 9 nucleotides agree with TRBD1. There are 17 residues in the CDR3. Per germline, CDR1 MNHNY and CDR2 SVGAGI (reference sequence). The J segment lost 2 bases and the V segment lost 5 bases, leaving 10 bases of the junction unmatched. The CDR3 nucleotides read TGTGCCAGCAGTCGCGGGACAGGGTCCGGAGGCAATCAGCCCCAGCATTTT. Translated: CASSRGTGSGGNQPQHF.

Points on this clone: The sample has other DNA sequences that encode this CDR3 too. The V gene is TRBV6-5, the J gene TRBJ2-7; 7 positions agree with TRBD1. Germline trimming cut 2 bases from V and 3 bases from J; bases unmatched to any gene: 4. Germline assignment: CDR1 MNHEY and CDR2 SVGAGI. The length of the CDR3 is 14 residues. The CDR3 bases are TGTGCCAGCAGTTACGGGCAGGGGGTCTACGAGCAGTACTTC. This sequence encodes CASSYGQGVYEQYF.

This sequence joins TRBV18 and TRBJ1-2; 7 nucleotides line up with TRBD1. Germline V gene sequence: CDR1 KGHSH, CDR2 LQKENI. The CDR3 totals 13 residues. V shed 4 bases, J shed 4 bases, and the junction held 3 bases outside the gene matches. CDR3 amino acids: CASSRRDSYGYTF. The CDR3 coding sequence is TGTGCCAGCTCACGCCGGGACAGCTATGGCTACACCTTC.

The chain's CDR3 is CAWSVRLRGWDEQYF. CDR3 sequence (DNA): TGTGCCTGGAGTGTACGGCTCAGGGGCTGGGACGAGCAGTACTTC. The genes are TRBV30 and TRBJ2-7; a weak D match, TRBD1 (6 bases). Germline loops: CDR1 GTSNPN, CDR2 SVGIG (reference sequence). V lost 0 bases to trimming and J lost 5 bases, with 17 bases between them. This CDR3 comprises 15 residues.

This clone has more than one count but fewer than ten. This chain links TRBV7-8 with TRBJ2-5; 11 bases fit TRBD2. V trimming: 5 bases; J trimming: 0 bases; junction bases outside the gene matches: 11. CDR1 and CDR2 from the germline V gene are SGHVS and FQNEAQ. The CDR3 length is 18 residues. CDR3 coding DNA: TGTGCCAGCAGCGCCTTAAAAACTAGCGGGGGCAACCAAGAGACCCAGTACTTC. Protein product: CASSALKTSGGNQETQYF.

The chain has TRBV19 and TRBJ2-5; D perhaps matches TRBD1 (6 bases). Germline lookup yields CDR1 LNHDA and CDR2 SQIVND (reference sequence). Trimming removed 2 bases at V and 1 base at J, with 11 bases between. The length of the CDR3 is 15 residues. CDR3 loop: CASSIPQGTQETQYF. The CDR3 region has the DNA TGTGCCAGTAGTATACCACAGGGAACCCAAGAGACCCAGTACTTC.

The CDR3 DNA is TGTGCCAGCAGCATGGACAGTGTTGGCTATGGCTACACCTTC. Its protein product is CASSMDSVGYGYTF. The V call is TRBV11-2, the J call TRBJ1-2; a weak D match, TRBD1 (6 bases). Per the germline V gene, CDR1 is SGHAT and CDR2 is FQNNGV. The CDR3 covers 14 residues. V was pared by 5 bases and J by 4 bases, with 14 bases between.

V gene TRBV2 combines with J gene TRBJ1-5; a weak D match, TRBD1 (6 bases). V lost 6 bases and J lost 13, with 16 bases in between. CDR3 length: 12 amino acids. Germline CDR1 SNHLY, CDR2 FYNNEI. The chain's CDR3 is CASSLQGGAQHF. The DNA of the CDR3 is TGTGCCAGCAGCCTTCAAGGGGGGGCGCAGCATTTT.

The V and J genes are TRBV7-3 and TRBJ1-2; 7 positions agree with TRBD1. Germline CDR1 SGHTA, CDR2 FQGTGA. The CDR3 is 15 residues long. V lost 2 bases and J lost 3; bases outside the gene matches: 6. CDR3 sequence reads: CASSLSGTADYGYTF. For the CDR3, the DNA is TGTGCCAGCAGCTTATCGGGGACAGCAGACTATGGCTACACCTTC.